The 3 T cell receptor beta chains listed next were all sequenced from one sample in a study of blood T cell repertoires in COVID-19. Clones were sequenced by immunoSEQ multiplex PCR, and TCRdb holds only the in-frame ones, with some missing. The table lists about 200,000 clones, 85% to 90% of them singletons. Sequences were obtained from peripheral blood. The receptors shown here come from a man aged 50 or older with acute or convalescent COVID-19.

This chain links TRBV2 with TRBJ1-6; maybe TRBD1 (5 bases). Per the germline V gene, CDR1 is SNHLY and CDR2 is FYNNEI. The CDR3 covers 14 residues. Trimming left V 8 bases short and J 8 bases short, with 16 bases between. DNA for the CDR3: TGTGCCAGCCTGCGGGGGGTCGGTCATTCACCCCTCCACTTT. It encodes CASLRGVGHSPLHF. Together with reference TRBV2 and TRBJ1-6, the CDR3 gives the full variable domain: EPEVTQTPSHQVTQMGQEVILRCVPISNHLYFYWYRQILGQKVEFLVSFYNNEISEKSEIFDDQFSVERPDGSNFTLKIRSTKLEDSAMYFCASLRGVGHSPLHFGNGTRLTVT.

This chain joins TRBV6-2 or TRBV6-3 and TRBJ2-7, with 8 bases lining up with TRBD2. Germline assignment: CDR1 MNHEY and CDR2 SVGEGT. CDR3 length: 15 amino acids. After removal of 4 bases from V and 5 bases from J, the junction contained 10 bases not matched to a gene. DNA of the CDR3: TGTGCCAGCAGTTCTCCCGGGGGGGTTTCCCACGAGCAGTACGTC. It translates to CASSSPGGVSHEQYV.

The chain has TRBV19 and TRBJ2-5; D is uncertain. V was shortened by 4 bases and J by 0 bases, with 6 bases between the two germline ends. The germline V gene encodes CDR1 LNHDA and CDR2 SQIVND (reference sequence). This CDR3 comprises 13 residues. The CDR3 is CASSKQDQETQYF. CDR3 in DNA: TGTGCCAGTAGTAAGCAGGACCAAGAGACCCAGTACTTC.